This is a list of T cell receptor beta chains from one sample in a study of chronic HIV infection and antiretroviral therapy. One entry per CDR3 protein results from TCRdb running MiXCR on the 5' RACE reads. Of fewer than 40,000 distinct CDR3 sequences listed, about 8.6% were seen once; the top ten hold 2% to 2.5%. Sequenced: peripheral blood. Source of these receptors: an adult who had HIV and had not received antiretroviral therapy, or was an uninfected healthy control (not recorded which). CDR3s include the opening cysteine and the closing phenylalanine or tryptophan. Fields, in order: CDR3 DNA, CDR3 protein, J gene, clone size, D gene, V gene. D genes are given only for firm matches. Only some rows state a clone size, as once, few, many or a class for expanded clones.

DNA: TGCAGCGTTTGGGACAGCCTTAGCTCCTACGAGCAGTACTTC; CDR3: CSVWDSLSSYEQYF; J: TRBJ2-7; size: few; D: TRBD1; V: TRBV29-1
DNA: TGCAGCGGCCACCGGAGGAGCTCCTACAATGAGCAGTTCTTC; CDR3: CSGHRRSSYNEQFF; J: TRBJ2-1; size: few; D: .; V: TRBV29-1
DNA: TGTGCCAGCAGCGAGACAGGGATGGTCGAAAAACTGTTTTTT; CDR3: CASSETGMVEKLFF; J: TRBJ1-4; size: many; D: TRBD1; V: TRBV9
DNA: TGTGCCAGCTCACCTAACGGCATGAACACTGAAGCTTTCTTT; CDR3: CASSPNGMNTEAFF; J: TRBJ1-1; size: many; D: .; V: TRBV18
DNA: TGCGCCAGCAGCTTGGTGACAGGGCCTCGCTACGAGCAGTACTTC; CDR3: CASSLVTGPRYEQYF; J: TRBJ2-7; size: many; D: TRBD1; V: TRBV5-1
DNA: TGCAGTGCCCTTGACAGGACGGTGCAAGAGACCCAGTACTTC; CDR3: CSALDRTVQETQYF; J: TRBJ2-5; size: many; D: .; V: TRBV20-1
DNA: TGTGCCAGCAGCTTAGACCCCCGTCTAGCTCTTCTTTACGAGCAGTACTTC; CDR3: CASSLDPRLALLYEQYF; J: TRBJ2-7; size: few; D: .; V: TRBV11-2
DNA: TGTGCCAGCAGCTTGTGGGGACAGGTTCCTACCTACGAGCAGTACTTC; CDR3: CASSLWGQVPTYEQYF; J: TRBJ2-7; size: many; D: TRBD1; V: TRBV5-6
DNA: TGTGCCAGCAGCTTAGGGACCCATCCGAGCACAGATACGCAGTATTTT; CDR3: CASSLGTHPSTDTQYF; J: TRBJ2-3; size: many; D: .; V: TRBV7-8
DNA: TGTGCCAGCAGCTTACGACCCCAGGGAGGCAATCAGCCCCAGCATTTT; CDR3: CASSLRPQGGNQPQHF; J: TRBJ1-5; size: .; D: .; V: TRBV7-6
DNA: TGCAGCGGTCGGACAGGGGGCTCTGGAAACACCATATATTTT; CDR3: CSGRTGGSGNTIYF; J: TRBJ1-3; size: many; D: TRBD1; V: TRBV29-1
DNA: TGCAGTGCTGTGACAGGCCAAAACATTCAGTACTTC; CDR3: CSAVTGQNIQYF; J: TRBJ2-4; size: many; D: .; V: TRBV20-1
DNA: TGTGCCACCAACGAGATAGCGACAGCTAACTATGGCTACACCTTC; CDR3: CATNEIATANYGYTF; J: TRBJ1-2; size: many; D: .; V: TRBV3-1